The rows below give T cell receptor beta chains drawn from one sample of a study of identical twins. TCRdb re-analysed the 5' RACE reads in MiXCR, keeping a single row per CDR3 protein. The repertoire holds 240,000 or so distinct CDR3 sequences, with roughly 7% as singletons. This sample also belongs to another study, concerning yellow fever vaccine responses in identical twins.

Input material: memory (CD45RO+) T cells sorted from blood. The source is a woman aged 18-35 years in good health. The CDR3 runs from the conserved cysteine through the conserved F or W. The order of the fields is D gene, V gene, J gene, clone size, CDR3 protein, CDR3 DNA. D genes are given only for firm matches. Not every row has a clone size; where given, it reads once, few, many or a size class.

>-|TRBV20-1|TRBJ2-7|many
CSAVGSVYEQYF
TGCAGTGCTGTAGGGTCTGTATACGAGCAGTACTTC
>-|TRBV7-8|TRBJ2-1|many
CASSSLGAGDRSSYNEQFF
TGTGCCAGCAGCTCCTTGGGGGCGGGAGATCGAAGCTCCTACAATGAGCAGTTCTTC
>-|TRBV11-2|TRBJ1-2|many
CASSLGRTAHGYTF
TGTGCCAGCAGCTTAGGGAGGACAGCCCATGGCTACACCTTC
>-|TRBV11-2|TRBJ2-3|few
CASSVVTASTDTQYF
TGTGCCAGCAGCGTAGTGACAGCTAGCACAGATACGCAGTATTTT
>TRBD1|TRBV20-1|TRBJ1-1|many
CSAPDRVVTEAFF
TGCAGTGCGCCGGACAGGGTGGTCACTGAAGCTTTCTTT
>-|TRBV28|TRBJ2-1|many
CASSTNEQFF
TGTGCCAGCAGTACGAATGAGCAGTTCTTC
>-|TRBV5-1|TRBJ1-5|many
CASSITPGRVNQPQHF
TGCGCCAGCAGCATAACACCGGGACGCGTAAATCAGCCCCAGCATTTT
>TRBD1|TRBV27|TRBJ2-7|many
CASSPGTVMYEQYF
TGTGCCAGCAGTCCCGGGACAGTTATGTACGAGCAGTACTTC
>-|TRBV20-1|TRBJ2-1|few
CSARPGPGSETYNEQFF
TGCAGTGCTAGACCTGGGCCGGGCAGCGAGACCTACAATGAGCAGTTCTTC
>TRBD2|TRBV20-1|TRBJ2-1|many
CSASASNSGSSSYNEQFF
TGCAGTGCTAGTGCCTCAAATAGCGGGAGTAGCTCCTACAATGAGCAGTTCTTC
>-|TRBV7-9|TRBJ2-4|few
CASSNDGNIQYF
TGTGCCAGCAGCAACGACGGGAACATTCAGTACTTC
>TRBD1|TRBV20-1|TRBJ2-1|few
CSAIDGDRVNEQFF
TGCAGTGCTATCGACGGGGACAGGGTTAATGAGCAGTTCTTC
>-|TRBV27|TRBJ1-6|many
CASSLKFRGENSPLHF
TGTGCCAGCAGTTTGAAGTTCAGGGGTGAGAATTCACCCCTCCACTTT
>TRBD1|TRBV11-2|TRBJ1-2|-
CASSLQPGQATALYGYTF
TGTGCCAGCAGCTTGCAACCGGGACAGGCCACTGCCCTTTATGGCTACACCTTC
>TRBD1|TRBV12-3/TRBV12-4|TRBJ1-6|many
CASSLQGDNSPLHF
TGTGCCAGCAGTTTACAGGGGGATAATTCACCCCTCCACTTT
>-|TRBV5-1|TRBJ2-7|many
CASSLGGNYEQYF
TGCGCCAGCAGCTTAGGAGGAAACTACGAGCAGTACTTC
>TRBD2|TRBV12-3/TRBV12-4|TRBJ2-5|many
CASSLLGKGLAIETQYF
TGTGCCAGCAGTTTATTGGGGAAGGGACTAGCGATAGAGACCCAGTACTTC
>TRBD1|TRBV27|TRBJ2-7|-
CASGQTGVVNEQYF
TGTGCCAGCGGACAAACAGGGGTCGTCAACGAGCAGTACTTC
>-|TRBV7-8|TRBJ2-2|-
CASSLVGRNTGELFF
TGTGCCAGCAGCTTGGTGGGCAGAAACACCGGGGAGCTGTTTTTT
>-|TRBV20-1|TRBJ2-3|many
CSATDPKSGPTDTQYF
TGCAGTGCCACCGACCCGAAAAGCGGGCCCACAGATACGCAGTATTTT
>TRBD2|TRBV6-5|TRBJ2-6|few
CASSYRGGRRSGANVLTF
TGTGCCAGCAGTTACCGGGGGGGACGTCGTTCTGGGGCCAACGTCCTGACTTTC
>-|TRBV6-1|TRBJ2-3|-
CASRMRSIVSTDTQYF
TGTGCCAGCAGAATGCGATCCATCGTTAGCACAGATACGCAGTATTTT
>-|TRBV2|TRBJ2-3|-
CASRELVADTQYF
TGTGCCAGCAGGGAGTTGGTTGCAGATACGCAGTATTTT
>-|TRBV2|TRBJ1-2|many
CASSELSSDYGYTF
TGTGCCAGCAGTGAATTATCGTCAGACTATGGCTACACCTTC
>TRBD2|TRBV12-3/TRBV12-4|TRBJ2-1|-
CASSPGTSGRFEQFF
TGTGCCAGCAGCCCCGGGACTAGCGGGAGGTTTGAGCAGTTCTTC
>-|TRBV7-8|TRBJ2-3|few
CASSDGSADTQYF
TGTGCCAGCAGCGACGGATCCGCAGATACGCAGTATTTT
>TRBD2|TRBV10-1|TRBJ2-3|few
CASSDPESGGSFF
TGCGCCAGCAGTGACCCGGAGAGCGGGGGGTCCTTCTTT
>-|TRBV29-1|TRBJ1-2|few
CSVDRTAGYGYTF
TGCAGCGTTGACCGGACAGCAGGCTATGGCTACACCTTC
>TRBD1|TRBV2|TRBJ2-3|-
CASRKTGASTDTQYF
TGTGCCAGCAGGAAGACAGGGGCTAGCACAGATACGCAGTATTTT
>-|TRBV6-1|TRBJ2-1|-
CASSPWDGTYNEQFF
TGTGCCAGCAGTCCGTGGGACGGAACTTACAATGAGCAGTTCTTC
>TRBD2|TRBV9|TRBJ2-3|many
CASSPSLGTSDTDTQYF
TGTGCCAGCAGCCCCTCCCTGGGGACTAGCGACACAGATACGCAGTATTTT
>TRBD1|TRBV7-7|TRBJ2-1|-
CASSLVQGRDEQFF
TGTGCCAGCAGCTTAGTACAGGGGCGCGATGAGCAGTTCTTC
>-|TRBV7-6|TRBJ2-2|-
CAGSSFGTDNGELFF
TGTGCCGGCAGTTCCTTCGGGACCGATAACGGGGAGCTGTTTTTT
>-|TRBV12-3/TRBV12-4|TRBJ1-4|few
CASSLGKVEEKLFF
TGTGCCAGCAGTTTGGGGAAGGTGGAGGAAAAACTGTTTTTT
>TRBD1|TRBV20-1|TRBJ1-6|many
CSARVDGQGDYSPLHF
TGCAGTGCTAGGGTGGATGGACAGGGGGATTATTCACCCCTCCACTTT
>-|TRBV5-1|TRBJ2-7|many
CASSFDRTYEQYF
TGCGCCAGCAGCTTCGACAGGACGTACGAGCAGTACTTC
>-|TRBV4-1|TRBJ2-2|-
CASSVQSANTGELFF
TGCGCCAGCAGCGTCCAAAGCGCGAACACCGGGGAGCTGTTTTTT
>-|TRBV5-1|TRBJ2-7|few
CASSPGDAPYEQYF
TGCGCCAGCAGCCCAGGGGATGCCCCCTACGAGCAGTACTTC
>TRBD1|TRBV5-1|TRBJ2-4|many
CASKPSGTGFNIQYF
TGCGCCAGCAAACCATCCGGGACAGGGTTTAACATTCAGTACTTC
>-|TRBV11-2|TRBJ1-1|-
CASSFNRVEGGEAFF
TGTGCCAGCAGCTTTAACAGGGTTGAGGGAGGGGAAGCTTTCTTT
>TRBD1|TRBV20-1|TRBJ1-1|many
CSERGQGGTEAFF
TGCAGTGAGAGGGGACAGGGAGGAACTGAAGCTTTCTTT
>TRBD1|TRBV4-1|TRBJ1-6|few
CASSQEDRGLWNSPLHF
TGCGCCAGCAGCCAAGAGGACAGGGGGCTGTGGAATTCACCCCTCCACTTT
>-|TRBV6-1|TRBJ2-7|-
CASSRYADSYEQYF
TGTGCCAGCAGTAGATATGCGGACAGCTACGAGCAGTACTTC
>-|TRBV2|TRBJ2-5|few
CASSEEWGKQETQYF
TGTGCCAGCAGTGAAGAGTGGGGCAAACAAGAGACCCAGTACTTC
>TRBD2|TRBV20-1|TRBJ2-4|-
CSARDGGDAKNIQYF
TGCAGTGCTAGAGACGGGGGGGACGCCAAAAACATTCAGTACTTC
>-|TRBV14|TRBJ1-1|-
CASSQYSGTEAFF
TGTGCCAGCAGCCAATACTCCGGCACTGAAGCTTTCTTT
>-|TRBV12-3/TRBV12-4|TRBJ1-4|many
CASSFIVTEKLFF
TGTGCCAGCAGTTTCATTGTAACTGAAAAACTGTTTTTT
>-|TRBV4-1|TRBJ2-7|-
CASSRDGSSYEQYF
TGCGCCAGCAGCCGCGACGGGAGCTCCTACGAGCAGTACTTC